This record looks at one T cell receptor (beta chain) sequence and its context. Its target is not known. The CDR3 is made up of 16 amino acids. The germline V gene has CDR1 SGHAT and CDR2 FQDESV (reference sequence). Multiplex touch-down PCR amplified TRB using TRB-A and TRB-B pools in one tube. TCRdb reprocessed the multiplex PCR reads, with one entry per CDR3 protein and no DNA. The data include under 13,000 distinct CDR3 sequences; the top ten clones carry approximately 4.8%. The record originates from a study of T cell clusters in autoimmune cytopenias. The study's findings and limits: Primary autoimmune cytopenia patients seemingly lacked the physiological T cell clusters found in healthy donors.

Approximately 36,000 genome equivalents of blood DNA were amplified for TRB. This sample also appeared in a second study, on T cell repertoires in aging, cancer and after chemotherapy. As that study records: The full dataset contained around 10 million TCR reads. Median generation probability rose over the chemotherapy interval in each cancer cohort, suggesting rebound thymic output.

J is TRBJ2-3 and V is TRBV11-1; TCRdb calls TRBD2, which cannot be checked without DNA. The sequenced sample consisted of peripheral blood. The receptor was derived from a human donor in good health. The CDR3 spells CASSLARGGAADTQYF.